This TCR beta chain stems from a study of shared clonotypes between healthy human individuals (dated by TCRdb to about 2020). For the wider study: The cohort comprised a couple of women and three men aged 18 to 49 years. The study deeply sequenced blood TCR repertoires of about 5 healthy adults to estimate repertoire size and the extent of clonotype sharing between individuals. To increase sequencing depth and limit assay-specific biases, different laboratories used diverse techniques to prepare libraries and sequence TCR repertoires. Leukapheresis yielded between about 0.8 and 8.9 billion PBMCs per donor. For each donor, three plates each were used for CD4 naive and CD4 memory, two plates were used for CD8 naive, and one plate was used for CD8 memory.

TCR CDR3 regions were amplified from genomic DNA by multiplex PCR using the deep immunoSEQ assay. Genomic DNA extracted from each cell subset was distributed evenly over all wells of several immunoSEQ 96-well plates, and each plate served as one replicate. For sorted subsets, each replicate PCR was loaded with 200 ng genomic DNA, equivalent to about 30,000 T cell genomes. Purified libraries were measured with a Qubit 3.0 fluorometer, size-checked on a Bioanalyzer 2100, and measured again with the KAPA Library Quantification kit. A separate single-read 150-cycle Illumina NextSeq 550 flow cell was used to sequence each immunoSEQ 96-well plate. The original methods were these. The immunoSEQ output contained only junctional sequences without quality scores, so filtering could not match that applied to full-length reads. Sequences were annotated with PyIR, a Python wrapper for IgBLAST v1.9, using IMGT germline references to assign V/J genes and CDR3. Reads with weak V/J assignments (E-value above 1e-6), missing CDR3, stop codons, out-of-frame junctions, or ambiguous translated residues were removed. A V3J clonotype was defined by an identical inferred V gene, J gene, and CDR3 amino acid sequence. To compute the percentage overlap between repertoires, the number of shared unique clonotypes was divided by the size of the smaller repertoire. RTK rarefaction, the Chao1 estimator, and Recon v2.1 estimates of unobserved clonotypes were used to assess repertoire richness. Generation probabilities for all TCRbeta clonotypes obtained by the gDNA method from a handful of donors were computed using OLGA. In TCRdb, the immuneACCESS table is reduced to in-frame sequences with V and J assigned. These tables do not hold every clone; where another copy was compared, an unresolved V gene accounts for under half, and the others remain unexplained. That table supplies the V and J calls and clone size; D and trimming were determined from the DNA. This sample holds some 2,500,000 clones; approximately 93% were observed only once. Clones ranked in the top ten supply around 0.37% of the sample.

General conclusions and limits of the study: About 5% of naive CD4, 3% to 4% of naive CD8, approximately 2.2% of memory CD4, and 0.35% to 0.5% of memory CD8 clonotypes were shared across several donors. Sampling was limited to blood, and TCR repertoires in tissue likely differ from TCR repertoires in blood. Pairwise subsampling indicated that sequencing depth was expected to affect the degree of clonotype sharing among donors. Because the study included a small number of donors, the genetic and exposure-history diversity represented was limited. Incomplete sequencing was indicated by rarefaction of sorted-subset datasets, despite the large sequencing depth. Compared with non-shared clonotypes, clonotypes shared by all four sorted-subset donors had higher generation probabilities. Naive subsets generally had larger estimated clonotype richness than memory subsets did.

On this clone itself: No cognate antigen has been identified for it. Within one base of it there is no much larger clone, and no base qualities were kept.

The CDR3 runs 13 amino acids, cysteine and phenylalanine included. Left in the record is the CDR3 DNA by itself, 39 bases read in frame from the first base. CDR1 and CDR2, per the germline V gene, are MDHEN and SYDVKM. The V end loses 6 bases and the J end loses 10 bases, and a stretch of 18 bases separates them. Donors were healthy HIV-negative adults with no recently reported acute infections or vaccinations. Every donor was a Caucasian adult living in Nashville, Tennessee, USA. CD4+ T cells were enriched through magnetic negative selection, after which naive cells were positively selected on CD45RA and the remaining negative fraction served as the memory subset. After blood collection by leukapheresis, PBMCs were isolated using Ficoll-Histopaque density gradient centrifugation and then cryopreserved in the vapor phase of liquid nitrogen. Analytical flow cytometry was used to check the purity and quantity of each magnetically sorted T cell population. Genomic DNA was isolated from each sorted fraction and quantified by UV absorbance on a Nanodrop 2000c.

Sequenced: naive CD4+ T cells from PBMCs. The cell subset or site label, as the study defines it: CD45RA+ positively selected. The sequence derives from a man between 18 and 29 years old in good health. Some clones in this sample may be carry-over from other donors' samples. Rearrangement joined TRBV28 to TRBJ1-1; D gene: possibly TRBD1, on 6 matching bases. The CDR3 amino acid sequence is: CASSLRTAEIAFF. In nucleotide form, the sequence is TGTGCCAGCAGCCTTAGGACAGCCGAAATAGCTTTCTTT.